Listed below are T cell receptor beta chains from one sample, sequenced in a study of blood T cell repertoires in COVID-19. The table came from immunoSEQ multiplex PCR; TCRdb's copy has only in-frame clones and leaves some out. The data contain roughly 230,000 clones, 65% to 85% of them singletons. Sequencing used peripheral blood. These receptors were taken from an elderly woman with acute or convalescent COVID-19. Each CDR3 is given with its conserved first and last residue. A D gene is named only where the DNA matches it firmly. Size tells how often a clone was seen (once, few, many) or the class of an expanded clone, and some rows leave it out.

J gene	clone size	V gene	D gene	CDR3 DNA	CDR3 protein
TRBJ2-7	NA	TRBV27	TRBD2	TGTGCCAGCAGTTTATTTGCGGGAGGCGAGCAGTACTTC	CASSLFAGGEQYF
TRBJ2-5	NA	TRBV29-1	NA	TGCAGCGTTGACAACAGCTGGCAAAGATACCGGGAGACCCAGTACTTC	CSVDNSWQRYRETQYF
TRBJ2-7	NA	TRBV10-3	NA	TGTGCCATCAGTGGACACGAGGGGGTGAACTACGAGCAGTACTTC	CAISGHEGVNYEQYF
TRBJ2-7	few	TRBV28	TRBD2	TGTGCCAGCAGCCTTAGCGGGAGAACTTACGAGCAGTACTTC	CASSLSGRTYEQYF
TRBJ2-6	NA	TRBV30	NA	TGTGCCTGGATTGCGGGTGCTTCTGGGGCCAACGTCCTGACTTTC	CAWIAGASGANVLTF
TRBJ1-1	NA	TRBV4-1	NA	TGCGCCAGCAGCCCCTACTCAGGGGTTAGCGAAGCTTTCTTT	CASSPYSGVSEAFF
TRBJ2-5	NA	TRBV25-1	TRBD1	TGTGCCAGCAGTCCGCCCGGGGCAGGGGGCTATTTGGAGACCCAGTACTTC	CASSPPGAGGYLETQYF
TRBJ2-6	NA	TRBV9	NA	TGTGCCAGCACAGGGGTGGGCTCTGGGGCCAACGTCCTGACTTTC	CASTGVGSGANVLTF
TRBJ1-2	NA	TRBV5-1	TRBD1	TGCGCCAGCCAGATTAGGGACAGGGACCCCTCTGGCTACACCTTC	CASQIRDRDPSGYTF
TRBJ2-5	NA	TRBV7-7	NA	TGTGCCAGCAGCCGACACGGTTGGCAAGAGACCCAGTACTTC	CASSRHGWQETQYF
TRBJ2-1	NA	TRBV7-7	TRBD2	TGTGCCAGCAGCTTAGTTAGCGGGGACTACAATGAGCAGTTCTTC	CASSLVSGDYNEQFF
TRBJ2-7	NA	TRBV19	TRBD1	TGTGCCAGTAACCCGGGACAGGGGTACGAGCAGTACTTC	CASNPGQGYEQYF
TRBJ1-4	NA	TRBV27	TRBD1	TGTGCCAGCAGTCCAGGGGGCAATGAAAAACTGTTTTTT	CASSPGGNEKLFF
TRBJ1-5	NA	TRBV6-6	TRBD1	TGTGCCACCACGGACAGGGAGAAACAGCCCCAGCATTTT	CATTDREKQPQHF
TRBJ2-7	NA	TRBV11-2	NA	TGTGCCAGCAGCTTAGTCGGGAGTTTCTCCGTATTCCGTGAGCAGTACTTC	CASSLVGSFSVFREQYF
TRBJ2-7	NA	TRBV5-1	TRBD2	TGCGCCAGCAGCTCCTCTAGCGGGGGCTACGAGCAGTACTTC	CASSSSSGGYEQYF
TRBJ1-2	NA	TRBV19	TRBD1	TGTGCCAGTAGATCGGGACAGGGGGTTCACTATGGCTACACCTTC	CASRSGQGVHYGYTF
TRBJ2-2	NA	TRBV5-4	TRBD1	TGTGCCAGCAGCTTGCGGACAGGGGCCGGGGAGCTGTTTTTT	CASSLRTGAGELFF
TRBJ2-7	NA	TRBV18	TRBD1	TGTGCCAGCTCACCAGGACAGGCCCAATACGAGCAGTACTTC	CASSPGQAQYEQYF
TRBJ2-7	NA	TRBV15	NA	TGTGCCACCAGCAGAGATCCCGGACAATCCTACGAGCAGTACTTC	CATSRDPGQSYEQYF
TRBJ2-7	NA	TRBV4-1	TRBD2	TGCGCCAGCAGCCCACTAGCGGGAGGGCCGCGGGAGCAGTACTTC	CASSPLAGGPREQYF
TRBJ1-2	once	TRBV5-6	NA	TGTGCCAGCAGCGAGACAGGCTATGGCTACACCTTC	CASSETGYGYTF
TRBJ2-7	once	TRBV28	NA	TGTGCTGCGGGGGGTACAGGGGTCTTGGGCGAGCAGTACTTC	CAAGGTGVLGEQYF
TRBJ2-7	NA	TRBV30	NA	TGTGCCTGGAGTGTCTCCGGGAGTTCAGCCTACGAGCAGTACTTC	CAWSVSGSSAYEQYF
TRBJ2-2	NA	TRBV7-3	TRBD2	TGTGCCAGCAGCTTACAACTAGCGGGAGCCGGGGAGCTGTTTTTT	CASSLQLAGAGELFF
TRBJ2-7	NA	TRBV19	NA	TGTGCCAGTAGTATCACCCCAGGATTCCCATACGAGCAGTACTTC	CASSITPGFPYEQYF
TRBJ1-2	NA	TRBV6-5	TRBD1	TGTGCCAGCAGGACAGGGGCCTCCTATGGCTACACCTTC	CASRTGASYGYTF